This TCR beta chain emerged from a study of blood T cells in healthy people across ages. The CDR3 is 17 amino acids. V was pared by 2 bases and J by 7 bases, with 13 bases of the junction left unmatched. CDR1 is PRHDT and CDR2 is FYEKMQ in the germline V gene (reference sequence). Combining a sample-barcoded 5' primer with a J-beta primer mix, a second PCR ran for roughly 7 to 12 cycles. Via MiXCR, TCRdb re-called the 5' RACE reads, giving one row per CDR3 protein. This table holds roughly 500,000 distinct CDR3 sequences, 24% found once. The sample was also reused in another study, on T cells of mothers and their children.

V usage is TRBV13 and J usage is TRBJ2-1; 8 bases match TRBD1. Sequencing was carried out using blood. The origin of this receptor is a boy younger than 18 in good health. CDR3 in DNA: TGTGCCAGCAGCTTATCCCACAGGGGGAGTTCTGGGAATGAGCAGTTCTTC. Amino acid sequence: CASSLSHRGSSGNEQFF.